The sequence of this TCR beta chain was determined in a study of cytomegalovirus exposure and HLA in healthy donors. Trimming took 3 bases from V and 10 from J, leaving 20 bases between them. The germline V gene encodes CDR1 SGHRS and CDR2 YFSETQ. This CDR3 contains 16 residues. 60 Vbeta and 13 Jbeta primers were used in PCR. TCRdb's table, derived via immunoSEQ multiplex PCR, lists solely in-frame clones and lacks some. The sample consists of fewer than 250,000 clones, around 90% of them appearing once. The sequenced sample was PBMCs. The chain uses TRBV5-1 and TRBJ1-6; TRBD1 might be the D (5 bases). The TCR comes from a boy between 2 and 10 years old in good health and CMV-seronegative. The CDR3 is CASSWGLSLRESPLHF. CDR3 coding DNA: TGCGCCAGCAGCTGGGGCCTCAGCCTACGGGAGTCACCCCTCCACTTT.